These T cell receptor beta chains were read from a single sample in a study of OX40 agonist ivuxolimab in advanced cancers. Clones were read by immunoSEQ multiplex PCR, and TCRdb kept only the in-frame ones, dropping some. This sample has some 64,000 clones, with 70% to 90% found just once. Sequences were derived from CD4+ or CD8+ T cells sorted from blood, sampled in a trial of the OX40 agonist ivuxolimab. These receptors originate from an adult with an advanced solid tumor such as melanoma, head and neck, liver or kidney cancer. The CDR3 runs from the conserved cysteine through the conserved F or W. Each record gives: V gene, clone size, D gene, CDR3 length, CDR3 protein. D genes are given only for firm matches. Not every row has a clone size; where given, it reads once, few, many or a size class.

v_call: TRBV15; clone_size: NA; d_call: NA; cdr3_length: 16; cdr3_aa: CATSREQGSSGNTIYF
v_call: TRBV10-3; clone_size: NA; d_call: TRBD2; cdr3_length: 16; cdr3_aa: CAISGLASRSDNEQFF
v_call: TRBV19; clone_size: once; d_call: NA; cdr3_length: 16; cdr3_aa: CASTDGQKSSGNTIYF
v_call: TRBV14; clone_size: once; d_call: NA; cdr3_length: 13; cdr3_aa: CASSPAGMAGYTF
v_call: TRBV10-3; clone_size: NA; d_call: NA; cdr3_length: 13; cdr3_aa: CAISEVMNTEAFF
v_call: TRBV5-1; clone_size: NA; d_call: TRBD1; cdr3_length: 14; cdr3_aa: CASSPGQGNEKLFF
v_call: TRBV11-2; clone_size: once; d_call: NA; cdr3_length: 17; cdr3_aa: CASSPLGPNLNYNEQFF
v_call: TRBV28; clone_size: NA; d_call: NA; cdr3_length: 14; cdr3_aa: CASSLYSGANVLTF
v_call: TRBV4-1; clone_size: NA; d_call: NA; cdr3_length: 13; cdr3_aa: CASSRWQGETQYF
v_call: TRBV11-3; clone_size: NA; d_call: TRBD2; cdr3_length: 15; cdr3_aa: CASSLAGGPRNEQFF
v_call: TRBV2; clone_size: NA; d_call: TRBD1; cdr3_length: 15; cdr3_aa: CASRPRTGGPTEAFF
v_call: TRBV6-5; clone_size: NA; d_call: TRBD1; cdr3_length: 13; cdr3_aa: CASSYGTGFEAFF
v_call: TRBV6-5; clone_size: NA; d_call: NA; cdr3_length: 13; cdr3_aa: CASSRSFPLEAFF
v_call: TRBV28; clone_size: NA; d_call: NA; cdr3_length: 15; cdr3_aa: CASSLYRETRNTIYF
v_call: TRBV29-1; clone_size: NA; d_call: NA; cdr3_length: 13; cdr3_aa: CSVAPGWTGELFF
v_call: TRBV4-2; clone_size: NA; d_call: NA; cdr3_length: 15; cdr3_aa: CASSLAWTGKETQYF
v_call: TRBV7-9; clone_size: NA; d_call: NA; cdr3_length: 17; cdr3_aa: CASRRDGAALSYNEQFF
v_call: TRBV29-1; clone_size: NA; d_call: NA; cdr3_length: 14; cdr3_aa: CSVGARGHQETQYF
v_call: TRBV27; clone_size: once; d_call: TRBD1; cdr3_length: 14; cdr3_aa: CASSLWTGSEGYTF
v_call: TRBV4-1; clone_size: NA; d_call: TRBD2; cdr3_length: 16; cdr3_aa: CASSQDFSGSTDTQYF
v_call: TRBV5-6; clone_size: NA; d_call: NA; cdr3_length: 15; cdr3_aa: CASSFLARSSYEQYF
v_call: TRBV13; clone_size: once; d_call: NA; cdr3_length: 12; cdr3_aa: CASSLGQGPQHF
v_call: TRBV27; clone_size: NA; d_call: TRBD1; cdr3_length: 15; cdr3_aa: CASSRPGTGDGGYTF
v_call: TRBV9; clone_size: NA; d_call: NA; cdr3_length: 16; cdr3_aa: CASSVGARELGDTQYF
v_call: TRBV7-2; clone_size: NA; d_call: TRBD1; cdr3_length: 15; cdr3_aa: CASSSNRGLNTEAFF
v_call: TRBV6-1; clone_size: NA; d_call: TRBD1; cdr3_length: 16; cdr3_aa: CASSDPRHRGGDTQYF
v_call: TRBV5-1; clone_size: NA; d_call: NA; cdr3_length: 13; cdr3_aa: CASSLAGSFEAFF
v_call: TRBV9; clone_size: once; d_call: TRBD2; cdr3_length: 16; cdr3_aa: CASSVGLAVSTDTQYF
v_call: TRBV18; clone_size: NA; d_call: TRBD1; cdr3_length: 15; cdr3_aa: CASSRTGGEYNEQFF
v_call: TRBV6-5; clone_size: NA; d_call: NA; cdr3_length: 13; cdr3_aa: CASSYSRNQPQHF
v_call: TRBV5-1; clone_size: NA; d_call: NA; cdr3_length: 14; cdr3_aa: CASRRASSQDTQYF
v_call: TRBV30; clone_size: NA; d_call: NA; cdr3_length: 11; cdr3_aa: CAWRVRTEAFF
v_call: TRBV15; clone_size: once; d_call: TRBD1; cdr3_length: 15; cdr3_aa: CATSRGTGDNSPLHF
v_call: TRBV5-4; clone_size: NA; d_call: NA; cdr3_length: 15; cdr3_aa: CASSPSKLMNTEAFF
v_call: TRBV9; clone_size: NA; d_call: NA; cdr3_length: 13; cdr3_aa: CASSVTDQETQYF
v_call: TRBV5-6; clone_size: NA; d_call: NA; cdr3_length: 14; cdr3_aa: CASSLGRSSYEQYF
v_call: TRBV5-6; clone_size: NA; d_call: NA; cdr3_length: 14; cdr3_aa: CASSLGGARDTQYF
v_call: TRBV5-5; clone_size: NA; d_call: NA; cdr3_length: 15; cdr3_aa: CASSPTGQNTGELFF
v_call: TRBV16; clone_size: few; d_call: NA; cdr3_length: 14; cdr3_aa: CASSQQQQNTEAFF
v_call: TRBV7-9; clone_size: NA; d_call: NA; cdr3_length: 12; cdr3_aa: CAGRRLNTEAFF
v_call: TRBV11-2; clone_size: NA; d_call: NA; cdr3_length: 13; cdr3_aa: CASSSEGGYGYTF
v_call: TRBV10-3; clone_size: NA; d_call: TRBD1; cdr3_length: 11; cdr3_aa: CAVRQGYEQYF
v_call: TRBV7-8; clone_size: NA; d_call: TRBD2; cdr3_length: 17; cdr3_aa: CASSITSGGPSTDTQYF
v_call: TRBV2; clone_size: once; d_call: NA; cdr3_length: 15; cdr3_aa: CASSEARGGFNEQFF
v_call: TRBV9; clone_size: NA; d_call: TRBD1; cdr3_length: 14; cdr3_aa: CASSVGTGAREQYF
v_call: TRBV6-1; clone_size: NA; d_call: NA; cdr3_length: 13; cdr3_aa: CASFRDLNTEAFF
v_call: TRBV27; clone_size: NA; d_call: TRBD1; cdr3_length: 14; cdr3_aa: CASKRDRSGNTIYF
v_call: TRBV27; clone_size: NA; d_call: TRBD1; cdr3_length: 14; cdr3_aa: CASSPGTGGAEQYF
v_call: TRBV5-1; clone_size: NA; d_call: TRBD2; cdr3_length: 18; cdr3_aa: CASSLEPLAGVSYNEQFF
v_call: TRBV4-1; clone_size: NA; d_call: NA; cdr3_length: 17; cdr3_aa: CASSPSAEARSGNTIYF
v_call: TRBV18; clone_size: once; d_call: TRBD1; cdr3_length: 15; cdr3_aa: CASSPRTGDSYEQYF
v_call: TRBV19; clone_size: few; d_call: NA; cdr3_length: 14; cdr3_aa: CASSLAAFNTEAFF
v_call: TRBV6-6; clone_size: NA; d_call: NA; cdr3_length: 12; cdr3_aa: CASSYSGIEQYF
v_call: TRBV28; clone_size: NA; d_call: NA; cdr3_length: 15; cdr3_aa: CATQNGGQDTGELFF
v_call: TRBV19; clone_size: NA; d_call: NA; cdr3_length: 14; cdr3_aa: CASSTNRDRETQYF
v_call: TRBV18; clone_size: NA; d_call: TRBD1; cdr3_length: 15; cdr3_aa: CASSPRGQGAYTQYF
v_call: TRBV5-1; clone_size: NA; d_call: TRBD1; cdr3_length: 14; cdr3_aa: CASTIQGSSETQYF
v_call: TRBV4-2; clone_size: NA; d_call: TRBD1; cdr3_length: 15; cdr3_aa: CASSQAGQVNTEAFF